This TCR beta chain was captured by sequencing in a study of blood T cell repertoires in COVID-19. Germline V gene data show CDR1 as LNHDA and CDR2 as SQIVND (reference sequence). The CDR3 covers 14 residues. Trimming took off 3 bases at V and 3 bases at J, with 11 bases between the two ends. Residents of under 25 US areas, aged roughly 18 to 89 years, made up the participants. Someone with COVID-19 had been met by exposed participants within 2 weeks before study entry. Method: immunoSEQ multiplex PCR; TCRdb's copy keeps in-frame clones and lacks some. Here the sample spans about 250,000 clones, 83% being singletons.

This receptor was taken from a woman in her thirties or forties who had been exposed to COVID-19. V gene TRBV19 combines with J gene TRBJ1-1; tentatively, D is TRBD1 (5 bases). The sample was PBMCs or T cells enriched from blood (not recorded which). Written as DNA, the CDR3 is TGTGCCAGTAGTATGGGGGGAGTTTACACTGAAGCTTTCTTT. Translated: CASSMGGVYTEAFF.